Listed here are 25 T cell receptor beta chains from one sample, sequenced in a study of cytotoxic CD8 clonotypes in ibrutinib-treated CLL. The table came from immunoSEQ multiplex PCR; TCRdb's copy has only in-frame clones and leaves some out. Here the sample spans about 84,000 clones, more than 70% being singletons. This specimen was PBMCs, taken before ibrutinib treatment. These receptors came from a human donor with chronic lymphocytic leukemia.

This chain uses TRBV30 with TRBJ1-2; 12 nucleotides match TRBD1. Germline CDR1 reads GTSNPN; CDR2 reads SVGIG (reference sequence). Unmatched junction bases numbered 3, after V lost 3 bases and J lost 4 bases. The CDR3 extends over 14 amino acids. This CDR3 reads CAWRGTGGAYGYTF. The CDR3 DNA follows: TGTGCCTGGAGGGGGACAGGGGGCGCCTATGGCTACACCTTC.

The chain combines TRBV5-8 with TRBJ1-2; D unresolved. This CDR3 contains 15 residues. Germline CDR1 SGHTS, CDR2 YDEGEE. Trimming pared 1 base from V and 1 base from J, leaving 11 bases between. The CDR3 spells CASSLYVTGNYGYTF. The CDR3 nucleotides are TGTGCCAGCAGCTTGTATGTGACCGGTAACTATGGCTACACCTTC.

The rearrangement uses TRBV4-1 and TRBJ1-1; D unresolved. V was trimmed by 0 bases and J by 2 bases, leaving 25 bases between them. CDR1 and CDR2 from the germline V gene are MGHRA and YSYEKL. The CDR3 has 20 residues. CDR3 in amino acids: CASSQEVGKGFRKGNTEAFF. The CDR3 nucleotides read TGCGCCAGCAGCCAAGAAGTAGGAAAAGGCTTCAGGAAAGGAAACACTGAAGCTTTCTTT.

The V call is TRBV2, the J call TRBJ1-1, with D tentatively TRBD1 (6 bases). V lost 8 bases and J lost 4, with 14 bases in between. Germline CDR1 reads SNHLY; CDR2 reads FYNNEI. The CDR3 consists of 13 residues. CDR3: CASGLQGATEAFF. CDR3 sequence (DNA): TGTGCCAGCGGCTTACAGGGAGCCACTGAAGCTTTCTTT.

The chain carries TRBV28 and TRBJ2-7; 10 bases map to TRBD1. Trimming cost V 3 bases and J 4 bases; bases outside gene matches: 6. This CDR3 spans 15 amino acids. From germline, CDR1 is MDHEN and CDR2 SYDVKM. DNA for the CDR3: TGTGCCAGCAGTTTCCGACAGGGGGCTTTATACGAGCAGTACTTC. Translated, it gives CASSFRQGALYEQYF.

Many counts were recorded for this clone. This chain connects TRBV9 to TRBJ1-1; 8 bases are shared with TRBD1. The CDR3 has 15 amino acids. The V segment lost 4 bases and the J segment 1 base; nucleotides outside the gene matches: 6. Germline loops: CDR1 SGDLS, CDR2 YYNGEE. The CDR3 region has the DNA TGTGCCAGCAGCACGGGACAGGTTACGAACACTGAAGCTTTCTTT. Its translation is CASSTGQVTNTEAFF.

CDR3 sequence (DNA): TGCGCCAGCAGCTTAAGAGACGGGACGGGAGACCGCCTTTGGAACGAGCAGTACTTC. Amino acid sequence: CASSLRDGTGDRLWNEQYF. The V call is TRBV5-1, the J call TRBJ2-7, with D possibly TRBD2 on 6 matching bases. Germline-derived CDR1 and CDR2 are SGHRS and YFSETQ. V was trimmed by 2 bases and J by 5 bases, leaving 29 bases between them. The CDR3 sequence is 19 residues long.

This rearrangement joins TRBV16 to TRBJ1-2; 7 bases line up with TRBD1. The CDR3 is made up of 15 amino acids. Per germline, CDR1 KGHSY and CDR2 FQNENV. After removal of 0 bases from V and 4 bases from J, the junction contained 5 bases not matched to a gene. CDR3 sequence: CASSQSLTGFYGYTF. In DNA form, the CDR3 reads TGTGCCAGCAGCCAATCTCTGACAGGGTTCTATGGCTACACCTTC. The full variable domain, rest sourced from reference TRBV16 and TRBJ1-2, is GEEVAQTPKHLVRGEGQKAKLYCAPIKGHSYVFWYQQVLKNEFKFLISFQNENVFDETGMPKERFSAKCLPNSPCSLEIQATKLEDSAVYFCASSQSLTGFYGYTFGSGTRLTVV.

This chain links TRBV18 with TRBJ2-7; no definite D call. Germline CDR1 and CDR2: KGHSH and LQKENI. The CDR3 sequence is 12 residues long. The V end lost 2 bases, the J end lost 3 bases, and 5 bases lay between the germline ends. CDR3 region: CASSPADYEQYF. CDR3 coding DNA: TGTGCCAGCTCACCAGCGGACTACGAGCAGTACTTC.

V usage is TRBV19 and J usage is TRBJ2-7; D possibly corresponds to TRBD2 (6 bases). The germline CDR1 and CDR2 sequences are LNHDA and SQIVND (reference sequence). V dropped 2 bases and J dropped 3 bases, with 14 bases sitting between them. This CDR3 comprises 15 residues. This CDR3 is CASSIRGLLNYEQYF. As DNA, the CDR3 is TGTGCCAGTAGTATACGGGGACTTTTAAACTACGAGCAGTACTTC.

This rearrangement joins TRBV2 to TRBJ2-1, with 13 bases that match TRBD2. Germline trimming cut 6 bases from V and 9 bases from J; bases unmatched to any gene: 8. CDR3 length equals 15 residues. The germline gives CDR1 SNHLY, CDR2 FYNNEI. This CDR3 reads CASRARTSGSSEQFF. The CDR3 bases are TGTGCCAGCAGAGCTAGGACTAGCGGGAGCAGTGAGCAGTTCTTC.

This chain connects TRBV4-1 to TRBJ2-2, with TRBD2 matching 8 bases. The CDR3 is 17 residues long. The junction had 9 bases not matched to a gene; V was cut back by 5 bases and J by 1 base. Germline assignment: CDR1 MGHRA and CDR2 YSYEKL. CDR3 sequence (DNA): TGCGCCAGCAGCTCCCGAAGCGGGAGAGGGAACACCGGGGAGCTGTTTTTT. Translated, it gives CASSSRSGRGNTGELFF.

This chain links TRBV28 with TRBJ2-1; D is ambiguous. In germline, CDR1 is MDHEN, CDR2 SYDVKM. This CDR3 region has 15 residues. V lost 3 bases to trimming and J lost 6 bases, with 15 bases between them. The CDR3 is CASSFPGTATNEQFF. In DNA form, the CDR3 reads TGTGCCAGCAGTTTTCCCGGCACCGCCACCAATGAGCAGTTCTTC.

The CDR3 DNA follows: TGTGCCAGCAGTCTTAGCGGGAGGGCTAGGTACGAGCAGTACTTC. This codes for CASSLSGRARYEQYF. The chain uses TRBV27 and TRBJ2-7; 11 bases map to TRBD2. This CDR3 region has 15 residues. Germline lookup yields CDR1 MNHEY and CDR2 SMNVEV (reference sequence). After removal of 5 bases from V and 4 bases from J, the junction contained 7 bases not matched to a gene.

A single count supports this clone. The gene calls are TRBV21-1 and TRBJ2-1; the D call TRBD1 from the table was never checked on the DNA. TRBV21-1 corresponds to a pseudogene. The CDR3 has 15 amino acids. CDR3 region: CASSHLSHPYNEQFF. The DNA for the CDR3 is TGTGCCAGCAGCCATCTCAGTCACCCCTACAATGAGCAGTTCTTC.

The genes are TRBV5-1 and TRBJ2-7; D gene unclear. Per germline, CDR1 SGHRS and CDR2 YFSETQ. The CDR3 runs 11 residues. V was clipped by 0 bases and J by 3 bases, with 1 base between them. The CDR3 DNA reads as TGCGCCAGCAGCTTGGACTACGAGCAGTACTTC. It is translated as CASSLDYEQYF.

Here the CDR3 DNA reads TGCGCCAGCAGTCCTCAATCGCACGCGGGAGCCTGCTACGAGCAGTACTTC. Amino acids: CASSPQSHAGACYEQYF. The V call is TRBV23-1, the J call TRBJ2-7; 7 bases agree with TRBD2. TRBV23-1 is labeled an ORF, and its function is uncertain. The CDR3 consists of 17 residues. V was pared by 4 bases and J by 3 bases, with 15 bases of the junction left unmatched.

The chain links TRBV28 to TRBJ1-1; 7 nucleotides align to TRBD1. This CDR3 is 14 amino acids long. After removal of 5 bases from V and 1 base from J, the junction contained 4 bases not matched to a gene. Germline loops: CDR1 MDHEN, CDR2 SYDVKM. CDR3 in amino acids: CASSIAGGNTEAFF. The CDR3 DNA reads TGTGCCAGCAGTATCGCAGGGGGGAACACTGAAGCTTTCTTT.

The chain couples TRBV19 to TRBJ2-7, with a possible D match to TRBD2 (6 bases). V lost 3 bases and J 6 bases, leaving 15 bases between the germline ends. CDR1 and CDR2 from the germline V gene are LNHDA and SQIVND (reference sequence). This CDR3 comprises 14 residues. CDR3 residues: CASSITWGVIEQYF. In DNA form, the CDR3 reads TGTGCCAGTAGTATCACGTGGGGGGTGATCGAGCAGTACTTC.

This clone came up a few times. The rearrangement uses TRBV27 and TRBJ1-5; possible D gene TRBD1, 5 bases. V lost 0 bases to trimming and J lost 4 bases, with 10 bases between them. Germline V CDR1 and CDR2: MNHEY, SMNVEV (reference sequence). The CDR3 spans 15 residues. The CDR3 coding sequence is TGTGCCAGCAGTTTATCTGGGACGGTTAATCAGCCCCAGCATTTT. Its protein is CASSLSGTVNQPQHF.

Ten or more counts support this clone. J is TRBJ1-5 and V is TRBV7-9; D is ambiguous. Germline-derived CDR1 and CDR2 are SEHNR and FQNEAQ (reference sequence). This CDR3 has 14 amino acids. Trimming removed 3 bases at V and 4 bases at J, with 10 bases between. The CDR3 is CASSLGMKNQPQHF. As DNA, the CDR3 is TGTGCCAGCAGCTTGGGAATGAAAAATCAGCCCCAGCATTTT.

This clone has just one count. The CDR3 sequence: CASSSPGQGAMSYGYTF. CDR3 in DNA: TGTGCCAGCAGCTCACCAGGACAGGGGGCAATGAGTTATGGCTACACCTTC. The rearrangement joins TRBV11-3 to TRBJ1-2; 11 bases map to TRBD1. There are 17 residues in the CDR3. Germline lookup yields CDR1 SGHNT and CDR2 YENEEA. The ends lost 4 bases at V and 5 bases at J; junction bases unmatched: 12.

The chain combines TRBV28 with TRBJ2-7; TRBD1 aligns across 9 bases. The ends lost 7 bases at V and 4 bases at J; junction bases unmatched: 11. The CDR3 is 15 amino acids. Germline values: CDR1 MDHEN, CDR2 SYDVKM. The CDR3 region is CASTFSGTGRYEQYF. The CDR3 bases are TGTGCCAGCACCTTCTCCGGGACAGGGAGATACGAGCAGTACTTC.

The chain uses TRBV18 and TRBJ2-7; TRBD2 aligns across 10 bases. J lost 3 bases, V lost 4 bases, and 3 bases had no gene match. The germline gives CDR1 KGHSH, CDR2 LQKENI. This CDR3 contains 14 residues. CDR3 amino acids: CASSLGTSDYEQYF. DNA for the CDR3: TGTGCCAGCTCACTTGGGACTAGCGACTACGAGCAGTACTTC.

CDR3 loop: CASSLEAPRYEQYF. CDR3 bases: TGCGCCAGCAGCTTGGAGGCCCCCCGGTACGAGCAGTACTTC. The J gene is TRBJ2-7, the V gene TRBV5-1; D is ambiguous. Trimming left V 0 bases short and J 4 bases short, with 11 bases between. CDR1 and CDR2 (germline): SGHRS, YFSETQ. There are 14 residues in the CDR3.